This T cell receptor beta chain is from a study of T cells in localized non-small cell lung cancer. General study results and limits: It was uninvolved adjacent lung that showed the highest T cell clonality, exceeding tumor. It remains possible that heterogeneity exists, since only one tumor region was sequenced. Turning up in adjacent lung were a median around 60 of the top 100 tumor clones.

Concerning this clone itself: Its antigen is unknown.

Assay: immunoSEQ multiplex PCR; the TCRdb copy retains only in-frame clones and omits some. The table records 65,000 to 90,000 clones, around 80% of them present only once. The V end was cut by 5 bases, the J end by 4 bases, with 15 bases between. This CDR3 has 16 amino acids. Germline assignment: CDR1 SGHAT and CDR2 FQNNGV. This rearrangement joins TRBV11-2 to TRBJ1-6; possible D gene TRBD1, 6 bases. This sequence was found in a man between 35 and 75 years old with stage II squamous cell lung carcinoma. This material consisted of PBMCs, taken before any cancer treatment. The CDR3 nucleotides are TGTGCCAGCAGCCCTAGGGACACCCTTTATAATTCACCCCTCCACTTT. It translates to CASSPRDTLYNSPLHF. The full variable domain, completed using reference TRBV11-2 and TRBJ1-6, is EAGVAQSPRYKIIEKRQSVAFWCNPISGHATLYWYQQILGQGPKLLIQFQNNGVVDDSQLPKDRFSAERLKGVDSTLKIQPAKLEDSAVYLCASSPRDTLYNSPLHFGNGTRLTVT.